The T cell receptor beta chain under discussion was sequenced for a study of shared clonotypes between healthy human individuals. Findings and limits, study-wide: The low donor count limited represented genetic and exposure-history diversity. Larger estimated richness was generally recorded for naive subsets relative to memory subsets.

DNA at 200 ng, roughly 27,000 T cell genomes, went into sorted-subset replicate PCRs. Some clones are missing from TCRdb's copy, which holds only in-frame ones; the method was immunoSEQ multiplex PCR. The table includes millions of clones, 90% to 95% detected once. Cells designated naive CD8 were CD45RO-negative and were positively selected for CCR7, with terminally differentiated effector memory CD45RA+ cells excluded. Each of the donors was a healthy adult who was HIV-negative and had not had a recent acute infection or vaccination. Regarding this clone: Its antigen is still unknown.

The sequencing sample was made of naive CD8+ T cells from PBMCs. The TCR was taken from a man aged 18 to 29 in good health. Some clones in this sample may be carry-over from other donors' samples.

In DNA form, the CDR3 reads TGTGCCAGCAGTTACTCGGGACTAGCGGCCTACGAGCAGTACTTC. Encoded protein: CASSYSGLAAYEQYF. The genes are TRBV6-5 and TRBJ2-7; TRBD2 matches at 11 bases. CDR1 and CDR2 from the germline V gene are MNHEY and SVGAGI. CDR3 length: 15 residues. V gave up 0 bases and J gave up 2 bases; unmatched junction bases: 0.